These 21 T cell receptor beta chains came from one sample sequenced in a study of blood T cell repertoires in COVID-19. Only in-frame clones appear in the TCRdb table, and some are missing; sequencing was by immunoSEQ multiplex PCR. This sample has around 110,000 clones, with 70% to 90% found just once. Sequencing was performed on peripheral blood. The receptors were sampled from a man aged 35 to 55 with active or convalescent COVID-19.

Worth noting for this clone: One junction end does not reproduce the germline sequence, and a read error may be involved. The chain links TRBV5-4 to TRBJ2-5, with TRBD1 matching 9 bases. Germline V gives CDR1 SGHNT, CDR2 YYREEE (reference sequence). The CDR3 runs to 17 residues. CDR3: CASSLVKGTGTQETQYF. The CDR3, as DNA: TGTGCCAGCAGTTTGGTCAAAGGGACAGGGACCCAAGAGACCCAGTACTTC.

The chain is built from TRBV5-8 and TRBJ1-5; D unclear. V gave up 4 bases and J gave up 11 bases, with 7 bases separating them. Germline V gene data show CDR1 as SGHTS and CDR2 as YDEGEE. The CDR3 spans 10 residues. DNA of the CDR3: TGTGCCAGCAGCGCCGGAGCCCAGCATTTT. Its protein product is CASSAGAQHF. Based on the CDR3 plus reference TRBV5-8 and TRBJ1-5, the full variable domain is EAGVTQSPTHLIKTRGQQATLRCSPISGHTSVYWYQQALGLGLQFLLWYDEGEERNRGNFPPRFSGRQFPNYSSELNVNALELEDSALYLCASSAGAQHFGDGTRLSIL.

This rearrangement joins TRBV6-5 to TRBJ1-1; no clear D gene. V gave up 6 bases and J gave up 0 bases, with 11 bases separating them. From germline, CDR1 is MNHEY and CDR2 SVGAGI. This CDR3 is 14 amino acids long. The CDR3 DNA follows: TGTGCCAGCAGACTAGACGGAATGAACACTGAAGCTTTCTTT. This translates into CASRLDGMNTEAFF.

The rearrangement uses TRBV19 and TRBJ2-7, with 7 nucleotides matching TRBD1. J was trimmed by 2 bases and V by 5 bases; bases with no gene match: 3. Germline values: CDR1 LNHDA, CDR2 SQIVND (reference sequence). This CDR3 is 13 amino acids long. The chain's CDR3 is CASSVTGAYEQYF. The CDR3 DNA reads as TGTGCCAGTAGTGTCACAGGGGCCTACGAGCAGTACTTC.

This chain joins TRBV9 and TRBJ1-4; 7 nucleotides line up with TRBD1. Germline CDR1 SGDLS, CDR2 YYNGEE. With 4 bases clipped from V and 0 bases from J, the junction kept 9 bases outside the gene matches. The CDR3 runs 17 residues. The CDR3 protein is CASSRTGVASTNEKLFF. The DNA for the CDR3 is TGTGCCAGCAGCCGGACAGGCGTGGCGTCAACTAATGAAAAACTGTTTTTT.

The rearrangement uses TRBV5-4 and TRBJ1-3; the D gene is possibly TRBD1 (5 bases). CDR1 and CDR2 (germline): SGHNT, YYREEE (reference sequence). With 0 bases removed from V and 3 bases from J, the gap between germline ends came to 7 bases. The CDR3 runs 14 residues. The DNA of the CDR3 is TGTGCCAGCAGCTTGGAAGGGGTTGGAAACACCATATATTTT. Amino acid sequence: CASSLEGVGNTIYF. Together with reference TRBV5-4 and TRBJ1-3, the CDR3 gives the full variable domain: ETGVTQSPTHLIKTRGQQVTLRCSSQSGHNTVSWYQQALGQGPQFIFQYYREEENGRGNFPPRFSGLQFPNYSSELNVNALELDDSALYLCASSLEGVGNTIYFGEGSWLTVV.

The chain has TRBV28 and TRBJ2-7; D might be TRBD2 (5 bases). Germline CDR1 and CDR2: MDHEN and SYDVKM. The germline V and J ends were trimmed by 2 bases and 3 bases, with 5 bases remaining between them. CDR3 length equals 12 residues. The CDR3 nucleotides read TGTGCCAGCAGTTTAAGCGGCTACGAGCAGTACTTC. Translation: CASSLSGYEQYF.

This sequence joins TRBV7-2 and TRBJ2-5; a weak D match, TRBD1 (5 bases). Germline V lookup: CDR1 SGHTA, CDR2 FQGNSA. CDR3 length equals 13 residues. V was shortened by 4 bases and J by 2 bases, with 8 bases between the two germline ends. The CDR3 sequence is CASSSRVQETQYF. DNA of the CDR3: TGTGCCAGCAGCTCCAGGGTTCAAGAGACCCAGTACTTC.

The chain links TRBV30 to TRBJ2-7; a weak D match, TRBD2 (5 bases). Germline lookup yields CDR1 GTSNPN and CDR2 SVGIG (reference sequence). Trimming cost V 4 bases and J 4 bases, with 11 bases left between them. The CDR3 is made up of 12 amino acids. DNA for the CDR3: TGTGCCTGGAATGGGCTAGCTTACGAGCAGTACTTC. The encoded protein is CAWNGLAYEQYF. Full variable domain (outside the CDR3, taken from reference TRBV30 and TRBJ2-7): SQTIHQWPATLVQPVGSPLSLECTVEGTSNPNLYWYRQAAGRGLQLLFYSVGIGQISSEVPQNLSASRPQDRQFILSSKKLLLSDSGFYLCAWNGLAYEQYFGPGTRLTVT.

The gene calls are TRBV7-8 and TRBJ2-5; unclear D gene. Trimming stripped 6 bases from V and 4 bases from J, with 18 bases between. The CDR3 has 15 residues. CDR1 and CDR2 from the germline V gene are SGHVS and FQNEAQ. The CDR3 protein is CASRKTDTLGETQYF. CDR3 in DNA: TGTGCCAGCAGGAAAACAGACACCCTGGGAGAGACCCAGTACTTC.

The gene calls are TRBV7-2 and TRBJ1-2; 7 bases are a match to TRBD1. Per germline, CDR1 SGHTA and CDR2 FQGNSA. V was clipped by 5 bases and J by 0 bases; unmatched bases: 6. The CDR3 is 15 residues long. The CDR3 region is CASSPGTATNYGYTF. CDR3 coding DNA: TGTGCCAGCAGCCCCGGGACAGCCACTAACTATGGCTACACCTTC.

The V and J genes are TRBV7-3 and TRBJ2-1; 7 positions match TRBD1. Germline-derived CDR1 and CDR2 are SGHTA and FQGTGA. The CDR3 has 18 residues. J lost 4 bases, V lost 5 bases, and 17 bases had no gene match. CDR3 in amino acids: CASSLPLSGTEKYNEQFF. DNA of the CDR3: TGTGCCAGCAGCCTCCCACTCTCCGGGACAGAAAAATACAATGAGCAGTTCTTC.

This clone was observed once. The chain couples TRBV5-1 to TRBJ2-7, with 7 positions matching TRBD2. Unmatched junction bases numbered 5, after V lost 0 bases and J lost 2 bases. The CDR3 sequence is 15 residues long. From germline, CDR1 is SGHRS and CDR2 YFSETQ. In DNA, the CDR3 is TGCGCCAGCAGCTTGGTGAGCGGGGTTACCTACGAGCAGTACTTC. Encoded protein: CASSLVSGVTYEQYF. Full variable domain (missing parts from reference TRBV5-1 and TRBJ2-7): KAGVTQTPRYLIKTRGQQVTLSCSPISGHRSVSWYQQTPGQGLQFLFEYFSETQRNKGNFPGRFSGRQFSNSRSEMNVSTLELGDSALYLCASSLVSGVTYEQYFGPGTRLTVT.

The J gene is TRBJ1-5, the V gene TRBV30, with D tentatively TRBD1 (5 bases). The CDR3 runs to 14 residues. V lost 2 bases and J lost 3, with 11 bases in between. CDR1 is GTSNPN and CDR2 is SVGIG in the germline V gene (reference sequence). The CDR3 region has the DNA TGTGCCTGGAGTCGTGACAGCTACAATCAGCCCCAGCATTTT. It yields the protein CAWSRDSYNQPQHF. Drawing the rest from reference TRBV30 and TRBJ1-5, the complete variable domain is SQTIHQWPATLVQPVGSPLSLECTVEGTSNPNLYWYRQAAGRGLQLLFYSVGIGQISSEVPQNLSASRPQDRQFILSSKKLLLSDSGFYLCAWSRDSYNQPQHFGDGTRLSIL.

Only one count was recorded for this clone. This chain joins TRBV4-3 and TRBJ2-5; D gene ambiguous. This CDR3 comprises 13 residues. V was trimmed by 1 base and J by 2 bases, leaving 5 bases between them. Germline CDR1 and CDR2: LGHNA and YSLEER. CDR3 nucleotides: TGCGCCAGCAGCCAAGGCGTTCAAGAGACCCAGTACTTC. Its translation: CASSQGVQETQYF.

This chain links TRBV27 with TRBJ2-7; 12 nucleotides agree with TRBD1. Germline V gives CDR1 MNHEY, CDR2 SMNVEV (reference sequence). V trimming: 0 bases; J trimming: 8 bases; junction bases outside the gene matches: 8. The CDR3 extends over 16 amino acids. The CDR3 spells CASSLSGTGGGGKQYF. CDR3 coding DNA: TGTGCCAGCAGTTTATCGGGGACAGGGGGCGGAGGAAAGCAGTACTTC.

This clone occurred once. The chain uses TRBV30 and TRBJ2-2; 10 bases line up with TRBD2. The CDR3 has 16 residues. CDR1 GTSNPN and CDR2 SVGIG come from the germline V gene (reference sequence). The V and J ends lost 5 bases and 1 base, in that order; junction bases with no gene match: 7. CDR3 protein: CAWGSLAGLNTGELFF. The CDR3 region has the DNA TGTGCCTGGGGGTCACTAGCGGGATTGAACACCGGGGAGCTGTTTTTT.

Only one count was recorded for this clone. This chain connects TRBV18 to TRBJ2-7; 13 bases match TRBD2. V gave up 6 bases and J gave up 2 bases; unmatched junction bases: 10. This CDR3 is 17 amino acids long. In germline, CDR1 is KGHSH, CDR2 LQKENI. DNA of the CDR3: TGTGCCAGCTCCCCCCGCCTGGGGACTAGCGGGACCTACGAGCAGTACTTC. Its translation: CASSPRLGTSGTYEQYF. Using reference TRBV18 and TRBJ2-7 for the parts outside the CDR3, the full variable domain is NAGVMQNPRHLVRRRGQEARLRCSPMKGHSHVYWYRQLPEEGLKFMVYLQKENIIDESGMPKERFSAEFPKEGPSILRIQQVVRGDSAAYFCASSPRLGTSGTYEQYFGPGTRLTVT.

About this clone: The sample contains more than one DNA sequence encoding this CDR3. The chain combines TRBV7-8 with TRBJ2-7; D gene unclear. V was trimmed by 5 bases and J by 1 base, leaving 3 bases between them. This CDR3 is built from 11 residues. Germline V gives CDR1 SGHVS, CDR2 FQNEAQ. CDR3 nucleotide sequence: TGTGCCAGCAGCCCGTCCTACGAGCAGTACTTC. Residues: CASSPSYEQYF. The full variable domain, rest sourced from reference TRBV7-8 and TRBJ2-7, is GAGVSQSPRYKVAKRGQDVALRCDPISGHVSLFWYQQALGQGPEFLTYFQNEAQLDKSGLPSDRFFAERPEGSVSTLKIQRTQQEDSAVYLCASSPSYEQYFGPGTRLTVT.

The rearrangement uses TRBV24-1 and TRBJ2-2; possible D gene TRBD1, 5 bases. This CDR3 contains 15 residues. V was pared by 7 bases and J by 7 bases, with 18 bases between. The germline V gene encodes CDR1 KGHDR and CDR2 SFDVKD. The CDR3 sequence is CATSQGVGPVGELFF. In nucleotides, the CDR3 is TGTGCCACCAGCCAAGGGGTAGGGCCGGTCGGGGAGCTGTTTTTT.

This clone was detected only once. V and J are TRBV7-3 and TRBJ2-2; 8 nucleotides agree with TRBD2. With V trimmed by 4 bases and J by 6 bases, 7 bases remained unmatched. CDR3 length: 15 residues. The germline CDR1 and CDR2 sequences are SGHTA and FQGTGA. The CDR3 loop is CASSSSGSSAGELFF. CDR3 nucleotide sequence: TGTGCCAGCAGCTCGAGCGGGAGCAGTGCCGGGGAGCTGTTTTTT.